One TCR beta chain is described in this entry. Its cognate antigen is unknown. The CDR3 sequence is 15 residues long. The V gene's germline CDR1 is SEHNR and CDR2 FQNEAQ (reference sequence). V lost 5 bases and J lost 2; bases outside the gene matches: 5. These data come from a study of cytomegalovirus exposure and HLA in healthy donors. Broader study findings: Later analysis showed TCR association rates varying by HLA locus, highest for DRB1 and lowest for HLA-C. Association of a missense DCLRE1C variant with TCR beta V- and J-gene trimming was reported in a later analysis.

Although they were nominally healthy when sampled, donors likely had unrecorded immune exposures. PCR employed 60 Vbeta and 13 Jbeta primers. This table comes from immunoSEQ multiplex PCR, and its TCRdb copy is limited to in-frame clones, with some not included. The repertoire consists of about 91,000 clones, with just under 90% occurring once and the leading ten covering 2.3%. The chain combines TRBV7-9 with TRBJ2-3; 9 positions agree with TRBD2. This receptor was obtained from a man younger than 30 in good health and CMV-seronegative. Sequenced: PBMCs. CDR3 loop: CASSATSGPTDTQYF. For the CDR3, the DNA is TGTGCCAGCAGCGCGACTAGCGGACCCACAGATACGCAGTATTTT. Drawing the rest from reference TRBV7-9 and TRBJ2-3, the complete variable domain is DTGVSQNPRHKITKRGQNVTFRCDPISEHNRLYWYRQTLGQGPEFLTYFQNEAQLEKSRLLSDRFSAERPKGSFSTLEIQRTEQGDSAMYLCASSATSGPTDTQYFGPGTRLTVL.